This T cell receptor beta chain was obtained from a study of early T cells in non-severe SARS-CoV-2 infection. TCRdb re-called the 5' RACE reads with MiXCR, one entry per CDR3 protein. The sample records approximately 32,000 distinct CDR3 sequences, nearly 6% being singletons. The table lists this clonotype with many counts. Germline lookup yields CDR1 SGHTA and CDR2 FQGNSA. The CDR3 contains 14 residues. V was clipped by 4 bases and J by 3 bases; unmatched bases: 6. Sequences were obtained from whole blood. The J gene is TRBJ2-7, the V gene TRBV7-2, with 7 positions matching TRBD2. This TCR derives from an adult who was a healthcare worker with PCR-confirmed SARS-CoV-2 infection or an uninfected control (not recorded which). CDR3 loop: CASSSEGLFYEQYF. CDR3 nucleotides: TGTGCCAGCAGCTCCGAGGGACTATTCTACGAGCAGTACTTC.